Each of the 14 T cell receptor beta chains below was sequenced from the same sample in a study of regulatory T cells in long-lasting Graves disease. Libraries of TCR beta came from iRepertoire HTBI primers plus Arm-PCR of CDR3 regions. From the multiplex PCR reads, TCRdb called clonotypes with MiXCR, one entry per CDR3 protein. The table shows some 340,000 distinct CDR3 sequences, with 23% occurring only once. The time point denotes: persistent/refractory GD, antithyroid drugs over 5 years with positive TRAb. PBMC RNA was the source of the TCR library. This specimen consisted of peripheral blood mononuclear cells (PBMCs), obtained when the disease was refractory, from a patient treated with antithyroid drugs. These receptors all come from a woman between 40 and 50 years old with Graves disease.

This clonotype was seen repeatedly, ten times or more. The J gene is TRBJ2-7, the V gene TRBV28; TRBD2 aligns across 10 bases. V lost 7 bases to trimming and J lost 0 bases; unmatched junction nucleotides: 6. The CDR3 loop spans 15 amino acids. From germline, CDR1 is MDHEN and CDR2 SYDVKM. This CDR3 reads CASTGAGGPSYEQYF. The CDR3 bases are TGTGCCAGCACCGGAGCGGGAGGGCCCTCCTACGAGCAGTACTTC.

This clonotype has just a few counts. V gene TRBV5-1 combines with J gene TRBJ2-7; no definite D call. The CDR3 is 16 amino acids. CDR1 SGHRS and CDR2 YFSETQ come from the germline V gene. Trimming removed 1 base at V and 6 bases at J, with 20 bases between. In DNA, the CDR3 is TGCGCCAGCAGCTTGTTGGGAATTAGTGTGCGATGCGAGCAGTACTTC. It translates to CASSLLGISVRCEQYF.

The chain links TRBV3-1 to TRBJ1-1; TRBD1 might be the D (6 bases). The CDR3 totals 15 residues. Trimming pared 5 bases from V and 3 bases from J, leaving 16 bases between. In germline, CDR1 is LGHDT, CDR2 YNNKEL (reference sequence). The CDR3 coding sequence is TGTGCCAGCAGCTCTTACAGGGCCCCGTACACTGAAGCTTTCTTT. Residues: CASSSYRAPYTEAFF.

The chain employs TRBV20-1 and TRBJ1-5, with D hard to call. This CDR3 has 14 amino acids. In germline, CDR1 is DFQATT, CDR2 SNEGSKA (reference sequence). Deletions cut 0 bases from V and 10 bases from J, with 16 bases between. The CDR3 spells CSARDRKGSQPQHF. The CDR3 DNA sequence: TGCAGTGCTAGAGATAGGAAGGGAAGTCAACCCCAGCATTTT.

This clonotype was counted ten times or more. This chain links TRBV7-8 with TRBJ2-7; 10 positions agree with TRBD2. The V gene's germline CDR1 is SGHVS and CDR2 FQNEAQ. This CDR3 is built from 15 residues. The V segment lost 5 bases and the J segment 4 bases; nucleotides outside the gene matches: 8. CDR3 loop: CASSPSSGSKYEQYF. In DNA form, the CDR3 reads TGTGCCAGCAGCCCGTCTAGCGGGAGTAAGTACGAGCAGTACTTC.

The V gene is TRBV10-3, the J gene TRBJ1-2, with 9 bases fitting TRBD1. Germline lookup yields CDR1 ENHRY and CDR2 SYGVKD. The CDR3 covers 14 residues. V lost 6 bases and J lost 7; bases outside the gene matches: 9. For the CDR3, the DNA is TGTGCCATCAGCTATGGACAGGGGAGGGGTGGCTACACCTTC. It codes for CAISYGQGRGGYTF.

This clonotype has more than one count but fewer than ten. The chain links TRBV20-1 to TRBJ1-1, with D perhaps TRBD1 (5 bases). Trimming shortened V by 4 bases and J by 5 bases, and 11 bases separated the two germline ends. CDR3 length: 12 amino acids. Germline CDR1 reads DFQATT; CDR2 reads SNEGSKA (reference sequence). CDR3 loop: CSAKTAKTEAFF. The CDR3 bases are TGCAGTGCTAAGACAGCGAAAACTGAAGCTTTCTTT.

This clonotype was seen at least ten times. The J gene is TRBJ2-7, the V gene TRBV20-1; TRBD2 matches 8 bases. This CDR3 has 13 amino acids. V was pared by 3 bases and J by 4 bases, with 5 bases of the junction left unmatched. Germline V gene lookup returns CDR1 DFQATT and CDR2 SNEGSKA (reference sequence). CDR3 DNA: TGCAGTGCTAGGGACCGACTAGCGTACGAGCAGTACTTC. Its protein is CSARDRLAYEQYF.

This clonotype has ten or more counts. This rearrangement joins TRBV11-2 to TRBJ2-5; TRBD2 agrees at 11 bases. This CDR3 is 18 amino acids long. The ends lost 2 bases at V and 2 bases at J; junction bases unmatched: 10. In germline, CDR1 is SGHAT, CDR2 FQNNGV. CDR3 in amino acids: CASSLSALAGGRQETQYF. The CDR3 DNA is TGTGCCAGCAGCTTAAGTGCGCTAGCGGGAGGCAGGCAAGAGACCCAGTACTTC.

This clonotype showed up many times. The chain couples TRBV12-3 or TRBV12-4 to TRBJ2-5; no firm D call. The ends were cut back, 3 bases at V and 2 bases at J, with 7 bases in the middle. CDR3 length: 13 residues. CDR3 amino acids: CASSFWGQETQYF. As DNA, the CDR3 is TGTGCCAGCAGTTTCTGGGGACAAGAGACCCAGTACTTC.

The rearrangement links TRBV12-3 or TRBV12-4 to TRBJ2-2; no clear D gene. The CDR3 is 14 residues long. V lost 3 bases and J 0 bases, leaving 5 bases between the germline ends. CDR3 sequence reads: CASSFATNTGELFF. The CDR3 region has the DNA TGTGCCAGCAGTTTCGCAACGAACACCGGGGAGCTGTTTTTT.

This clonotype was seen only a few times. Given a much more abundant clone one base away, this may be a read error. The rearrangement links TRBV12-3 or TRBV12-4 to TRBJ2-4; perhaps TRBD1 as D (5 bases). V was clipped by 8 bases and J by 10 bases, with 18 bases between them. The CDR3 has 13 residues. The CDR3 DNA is TGTGCCAGCGGTTGGGCTACAGGAGAGATTCAGTACTTC. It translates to CASGWATGEIQYF.

The chain's CDR3 is CASREDWDEQYF. The CDR3 coding sequence is TGCGCCAGCAGGGAGGATTGGGACGAGCAGTACTTC. V and J are TRBV5-1 and TRBJ2-7; tentative D call: TRBD2 (5 bases). The CDR3 length is 12 residues. Germline CDR1 SGHRS, CDR2 YFSETQ. V gave up 5 bases and J gave up 5 bases, with 11 bases separating them.

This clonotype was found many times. CDR3 sequence: CASKGSSDLYEQYF. The CDR3, as DNA: TGTGCCAGTAAGGGGAGCAGCGACCTCTACGAGCAGTACTTC. The chain combines TRBV19 with TRBJ2-7, with D possibly called TRBD1 or TRBD2 (5 bases each). Germline V gene lookup returns CDR1 LNHDA and CDR2 SQIVND (reference sequence). The CDR3 sequence is 14 residues long. V lost 7 bases, J lost 3 bases, and 16 bases lay in between.